One sample yielded the 6 T cell receptor beta chains listed below, sequenced in a study of blood T cell repertoires in COVID-19 (dated by TCRdb to between 2020 and 2021). Receptor amplification or capture employed the immunoSEQ multiplex PCR assay. TCRdb re-hosts the immuneACCESS table, in-frame sequences only. Its copies lack some clones; in the studies checked, an unresolved V gene accounts for under half of them, and the cause for the rest is not known. For this sample there are about 210,000 clones; more than 70% appear just once. The ten most abundant clones make up 3.5% to 4.5% of the sample. The sequenced material came from PBMCs or T cells enriched from blood (not recorded which). These receptors all stem from a man aged 30 to 45 with acute COVID-19.

This clone was detected only a few times. For the CDR3, the DNA is TGTGCCAGCAGCTTGGACAGCCACGCAGGAGGGGAGCTGTTTTTT. Translation gives CASSLDSHAGGELFF. The chain joins TRBV5-4 to TRBJ2-2; D not certain. Germline V gene sequence: CDR1 SGHNT, CDR2 YYREEE (reference sequence). This CDR3 has 15 amino acids. Deletions cut 0 bases from V and 8 bases from J, with 14 bases between.

V is TRBV6-5 and J is TRBJ2-3; D may be TRBD2 (7 bases). V was cut by 4 bases and J by 2 bases, with 16 bases left in between. The germline V gene encodes CDR1 MNHEY and CDR2 SVGAGI. The CDR3 runs to 16 residues. The CDR3 loop is CASSSIRGGATDTQYF. The CDR3 DNA is TGTGCCAGCAGTTCGATAAGAGGGGGGGCCACAGATACGCAGTATTTT.

This clone appeared a single time. This chain uses TRBV4-1 with TRBJ1-1; no clear D gene. The germline gives CDR1 MGHRA, CDR2 YSYEKL. Trimming pared 5 bases from V and 1 base from J, leaving 11 bases between. The CDR3 runs 14 residues. CDR3 loop: CASSFNDKNTEAFF. Written as DNA, the CDR3 is TGCGCCAGCAGCTTTAATGACAAGAACACTGAAGCTTTCTTT.

The chain carries TRBV7-2 and TRBJ1-1; maybe TRBD1 (5 bases). The CDR3 consists of 15 residues. Looked up from germline, CDR1 is SGHTA and CDR2 is FQGNSA. With 6 bases removed from V and 1 base from J, the gap between germline ends came to 15 bases. CDR3 sequence (DNA): TGTGCCAGCAGGCTTAGGGTGGGGGGGAACACTGAAGCTTTCTTT. Translating it yields CASRLRVGGNTEAFF.

CDR3 loop: CASSLGQGPGNIQYF. The CDR3, as DNA: TGTGCCAGCAGCTTAGGGCAGGGGCCGGGAAACATTCAGTACTTC. This chain joins TRBV7-2 and TRBJ2-4, with a tentative D call TRBD1 (6 bases). Trimming stripped 1 base from V and 6 bases from J, with 13 bases between. CDR3 length: 15 residues. CDR1 and CDR2 (germline): SGHTA, FQGNSA.

The chain couples TRBV10-1 to TRBJ1-1; 8 bases fit TRBD1. Per the germline V gene, CDR1 is WNHNN and CDR2 is SYGVQD (reference sequence). The CDR3 sequence is 13 residues long. The trim removed 6 bases at V and 7 bases at J, leaving 7 bases unmatched. CDR3 protein: CASSLTGAHEAFF. The CDR3, as DNA: TGCGCCAGCAGCCTGACAGGGGCTCATGAAGCTTTCTTT.